These T cell receptor beta chains were read from a single sample in a study of monozygotic twins with inflammatory bowel disease. TCRdb processed the 5' RACE reads again and assigns one entry to each CDR3 protein, with no DNA. In all, the sample yields over 150,000 distinct CDR3 sequences. The sequenced sample consisted of blood. The receptor source for this set is a human donor with ulcerative colitis or Crohn's disease, or a healthy co-twin of an affected twin (not recorded which). Both conserved end residues are part of each CDR3. The order of the fields is V gene, CDR3 length, J gene, CDR3 protein.

>TRBV7-8|14|TRBJ2-7
CASSLGGGQGEQYF
>TRBV20-1|11|TRBJ2-7
CSGHQVYEQYF
>TRBV5-1|14|TRBJ1-1
CASSLGGVGTEAFF
>TRBV13|14|TRBJ2-3
CASSFGGSTDTQYF
>TRBV12-3/TRBV12-4|15|TRBJ1-4
CASSSSDRVYEKLFF
>TRBV12-3/TRBV12-4|14|TRBJ2-7
CASSFRSLSHEQYF
>TRBV5-4|17|TRBJ2-3
CASSQDPGQGATDTQYF
>TRBV5-4|16|TRBJ2-1
CASSFMGLAADNEQFF
>TRBV20-1|13|TRBJ2-3
CSATQDGTDTQYF
>TRBV13|13|TRBJ2-7
CASSAFGQYEQYF
>TRBV5-1|14|TRBJ2-2
CASSFAGETGELFF
>TRBV20-1|15|TRBJ2-5
CSASPGTRGQETQYF
>TRBV5-4|15|TRBJ1-1
CASSLGDGGWAEAFF
>TRBV28|16|TRBJ1-1
CASPPRGGQRDTEAFF
>TRBV2|16|TRBJ1-1
CASRAGGITQNTEAFF
>TRBV7-9|13|TRBJ2-1
CAMKEGAYNEQFF
>TRBV27|15|TRBJ2-7
CASSPLGQDSYEQYF
>TRBV3-1|15|TRBJ1-2
CASSQGLGEHNGYTF
>TRBV20-1|16|TRBJ2-1
CSARANAARSYNEQFF
>TRBV20-1|15|TRBJ2-7
CSALGLAEATYEQYF
>TRBV7-3|15|TRBJ2-2
CASSLQGVGTGELFF
>TRBV20-1|12|TRBJ1-2
CSAQGATTGYTF
>TRBV5-1|15|TRBJ1-6
CASSWGQALNSPLHF
>TRBV6-1|15|TRBJ2-7
CASRHDRERAYEQYF
>TRBV7-8|15|TRBJ2-7
CASSLDPDTNYEQYF
>TRBV3-1|11|TRBJ1-6
CAPGGCSPLHF
>TRBV12-3/TRBV12-4|16|TRBJ2-7
CASSLGEGVWSYEQYF
>TRBV27|14|TRBJ1-5
CASSRTGANQPHHF
>TRBV5-1|14|TRBJ2-3
CASSSMMNTDTQYF
>TRBV20-1|14|TRBJ2-1
CSARAGGPYDEQFF
>TRBV7-6|15|TRBJ2-1
CASSWGDGGYNEQFF
>TRBV28|14|TRBJ2-2
CASRAGENTGELFF
>TRBV19|13|TRBJ1-1
CASTDMPNTEAFF
>TRBV3-1|14|TRBJ1-2
CASSPRFSINGYTF
>TRBV12-3/TRBV12-4|13|TRBJ1-6
CASSFGPDSPLHF
>TRBV27|15|TRBJ2-1
CASLALGGPHNEQFF
>TRBV10-3|16|TRBJ2-2
CAIRSPGTPNTGELFF
>TRBV5-1|13|TRBJ2-3
CASSFGPDPEQYF
>TRBV14|16|TRBJ2-1
CASSQDSLAGYNEQFF
>TRBV28|16|TRBJ1-2
CASSSGRVLANYGYTF
>TRBV12-3/TRBV12-4|15|TRBJ1-5
CASSPGTGVAQPQHF
>TRBV4-3|18|TRBJ2-2
CASSQFRAGRRNTGELFF